This T cell receptor beta chain was captured by sequencing in a study of T cell repertoires in cytomegalovirus infection. Study summary: Public TCR beta signatures indicated both CMV infection and matching HLA type.

The sample holds many counts of this clonotype. The antigen remains unidentified. TCRdb re-derived calls from the reads in MiXCR, one entry per CDR3 protein. The sample lists 630,000 or so distinct CDR3 sequences; about 24% were seen once. Whole-study results and caveats: Dominant in the ex vivo response were TCR beta clonotypes restricted by HLA-C and specific for CMV.

This receptor was obtained from a human donor in good health (CMV status not recorded). Some clones in this sample may be carry-over from other donors' samples. Sequenced material: CD8+ T cells from PBMCs.

CDR3 sequence (DNA): TGTGCCAGCAGCCGAGGACTCACTGAAGCTTTCTTT. It encodes CASSRGLTEAFF. The J gene is TRBJ1-1, the V gene TRBV9; unclear D gene. CDR3 length: 12 amino acids. V lost 4 bases to trimming and J lost 4 bases, with 8 bases between them. The V gene's germline CDR1 is SGDLS and CDR2 YYNGEE.